Given below is one T cell receptor beta chain in context. The data are from a study of T cell changes during pregnancy in multiple sclerosis. CDR3 length: 14 amino acids. Germline values: CDR1 MDHEN, CDR2 SYDVKM. V shed 8 bases and J 3 bases; nucleotides not matched to a gene: 9. Profiling relied on immunoSEQ multiplex PCR, and the TCRdb table lists in-frame clones only, not all of them. The sample has 85,000 to 90,000 clones, approximately 95% seen once. The sequenced sample was peripheral blood, obtained after pregnancy. This sequence originates from a female donor in good health, enrolled as a control in a pregnancy study. V and J are TRBV28 and TRBJ2-7, with 8 bases that match TRBD2. The CDR3 loop reads CASGPGGENYEQYF. CDR3 nucleotide sequence: TGTGCCAGCGGCCCGGGGGGGGAGAACTACGAGCAGTACTTC.